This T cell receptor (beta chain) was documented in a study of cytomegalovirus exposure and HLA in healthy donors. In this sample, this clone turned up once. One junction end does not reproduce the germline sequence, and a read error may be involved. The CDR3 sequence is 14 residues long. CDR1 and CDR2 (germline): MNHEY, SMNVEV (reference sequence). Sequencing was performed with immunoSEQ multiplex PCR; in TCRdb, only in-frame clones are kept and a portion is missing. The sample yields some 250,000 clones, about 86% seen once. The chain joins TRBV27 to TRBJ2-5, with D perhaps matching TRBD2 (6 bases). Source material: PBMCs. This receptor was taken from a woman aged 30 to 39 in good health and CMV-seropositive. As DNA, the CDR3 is TGTGCCAGCAGCTCGATAGGAGGGGAAGAGTCCCAGTACTTC. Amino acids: CASSSIGGEESQYF.